This section outlines one T cell receptor (beta chain) sequence together with its context. Its antigen is undetermined. Unmatched junction bases numbered 6, after V lost 6 bases and J lost 4 bases. CDR3 length: 14 residues. Germline CDR1 MNHNS, CDR2 SASEGT. The study's findings and limits: Tumor-infiltrating Treg TCR alpha and beta sequences overlapped most with tumor naive CD4+ T cells, then blood naive. Tumor memory CD4+ T cell TCR gene usage was found to cluster with blood and lymph node memory CD4+ cells and with lymph node naive CD4+ cells.

One entry per CDR3 protein results from TCRdb running MiXCR on the 5' RACE reads. The table shows 55,000 to 70,000 distinct CDR3 sequences, with about 28% occurring only once. The rearrangement uses TRBV6-1 and TRBJ2-3; TRBD2 matches at 8 bases. Material: tumor-infiltrating memory CD4+ T cells sorted from the breast tumor. The subset denotes: memory CD4+ T cells, CD4+CD45RO+CD25-. The receptor comes from a female donor with breast cancer. CDR3 residues: CASSGRADADTQYF. For the CDR3, the DNA is TGTGCCAGCAGCGGGAGGGCGGATGCAGATACGCAGTATTTT.